Ten or more counts support the clone carrying this T cell receptor beta chain. Its antigen is currently unknown. This sample is drawn from a study of T cells in Graves' hyperthyroidism and ophthalmopathy. General observations from the study: Blood also carried most thyroid clonotypes expanded above 0.001. A median roughly six months before onset, the model predicted ophthalmopathy.

From RNA transcripts, TCR beta CDR3 regions were amplified. Carried out on the TCR CDR3, a first-round RT-PCR used the HTBI primer set. TCRdb itself ran the multiplex PCR reads through MiXCR, one entry per CDR3 protein. This table holds hundreds of thousands of distinct CDR3 sequences, around 38% found once. The ends lost 9 bases at V and 8 bases at J; junction bases unmatched: 19. The CDR3 is 16 amino acids. Germline V lookup: CDR1 LNHDA, CDR2 SQIVND (reference sequence). Uncontrolled infection, other autoimmune disease, pregnancy or lactation excluded patients. The PBMCs were sourced from fresh peripheral blood (approximately 10 ml).

Sequencing was carried out using blood. The chain employs TRBV19 and TRBJ1-2; 9 bases map to TRBD1. The origin of this receptor is a young man with Graves' hyperthyroidism. The CDR3 DNA follows: TGTGCCAGCCAATACCCAAACAGGGGGCACGCGGAAGGCTACACCTTC. It specifies CASQYPNRGHAEGYTF.